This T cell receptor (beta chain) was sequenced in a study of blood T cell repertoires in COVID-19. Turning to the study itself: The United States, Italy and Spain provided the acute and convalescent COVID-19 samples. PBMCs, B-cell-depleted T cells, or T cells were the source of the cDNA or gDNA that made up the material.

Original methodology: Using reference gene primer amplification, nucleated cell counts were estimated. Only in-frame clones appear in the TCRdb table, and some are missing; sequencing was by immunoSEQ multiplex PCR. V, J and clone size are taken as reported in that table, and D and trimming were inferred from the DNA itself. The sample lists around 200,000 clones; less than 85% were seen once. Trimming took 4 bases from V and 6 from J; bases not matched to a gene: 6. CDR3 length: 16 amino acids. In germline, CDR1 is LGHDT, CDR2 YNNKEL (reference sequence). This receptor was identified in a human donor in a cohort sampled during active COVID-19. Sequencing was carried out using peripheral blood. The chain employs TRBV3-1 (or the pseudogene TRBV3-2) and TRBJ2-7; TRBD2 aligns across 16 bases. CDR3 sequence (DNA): TGTGCCAGCAGCCGGGGACTAGCGGGGGGGCCACCCGAGCAGTACTTC. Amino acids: CASSRGLAGGPPEQYF.